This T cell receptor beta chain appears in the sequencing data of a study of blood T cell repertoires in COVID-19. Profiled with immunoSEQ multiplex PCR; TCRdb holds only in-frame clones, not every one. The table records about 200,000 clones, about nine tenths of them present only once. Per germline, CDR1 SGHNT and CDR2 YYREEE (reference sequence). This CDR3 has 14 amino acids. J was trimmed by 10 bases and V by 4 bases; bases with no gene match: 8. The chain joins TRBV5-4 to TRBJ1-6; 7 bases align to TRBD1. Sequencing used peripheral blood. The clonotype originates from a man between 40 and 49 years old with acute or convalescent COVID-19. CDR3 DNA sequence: TGTGCCAGCAGCCTCGACAGGGAAATATCACCCCTCCACTTT. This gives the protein CASSLDREISPLHF.